The present entry profiles one T cell receptor (beta chain) with its context. Its recognized antigen is unknown. Nothing much larger sits one base from this clone, and base qualities are not available. These data belong to a study of patients and donors after allogeneic stem cell transplantation (dated by TCRdb to the early 2020s). Receptor amplification or capture employed RT-PCR. Sequencing instrument: NextSeq 550. TCRdb reprocessed the public reads (quality trimming at Q25 with fastp, clone calling with MiXCR) and kept in-frame beta chains. Rows with a matching CDR3 protein are joined into one entry that keeps the most common DNA and genes. The sample contains some 960,000 distinct CDR3 sequences, 15% to 20% of them found a single time. Of the sample, 5% to 7.5% falls within the top ten clones. V and J are trimmed by 6 bases and 5 bases, and the gene matches miss 10 bases of the junction. The CDR3 runs 16 amino acids, cysteine and phenylalanine included. Here the CDR3 DNA is all that survives: 48 bases in frame from base 1. According to the germline V gene, CDR1 reads MNHNS and CDR2 reads SASEGT.

The rearranged chain carries TRBV6-1 and TRBJ2-3; 11 central nucleotides agree with TRBD2. Specimen: blood, either unsorted or a sorted T cell fraction (not recorded which). The TCR sequence derives from a human donor who was either an allogeneic HSCT recipient or a stem cell or donor lymphocyte infusion donor (not recorded which). It is not recorded whose cells these are; they may come from a transplant donor. For the CDR3, the sequence is CASSSRGLAEGDTQYF. The nucleotide sequence is TGTGCCAGCAGCTCCAGGGGACTAGCGGAAGGAGATACGCAGTATTTT.